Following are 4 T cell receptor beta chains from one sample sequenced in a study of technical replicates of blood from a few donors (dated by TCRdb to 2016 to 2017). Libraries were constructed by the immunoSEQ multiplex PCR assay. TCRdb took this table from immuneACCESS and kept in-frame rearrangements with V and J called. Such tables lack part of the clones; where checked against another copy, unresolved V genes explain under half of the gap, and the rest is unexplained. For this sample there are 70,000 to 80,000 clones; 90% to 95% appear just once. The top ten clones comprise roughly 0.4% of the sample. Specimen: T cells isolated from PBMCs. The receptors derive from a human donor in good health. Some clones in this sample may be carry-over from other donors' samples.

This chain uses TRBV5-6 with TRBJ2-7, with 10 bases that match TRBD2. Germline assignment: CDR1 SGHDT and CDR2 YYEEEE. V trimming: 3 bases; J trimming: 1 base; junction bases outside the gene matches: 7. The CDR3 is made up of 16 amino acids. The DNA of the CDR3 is TGTGCCAGCAGCTCTTACGGTAGCGGGAGGTCCTACGAGCAGTACTTC. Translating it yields CASSSYGSGRSYEQYF.

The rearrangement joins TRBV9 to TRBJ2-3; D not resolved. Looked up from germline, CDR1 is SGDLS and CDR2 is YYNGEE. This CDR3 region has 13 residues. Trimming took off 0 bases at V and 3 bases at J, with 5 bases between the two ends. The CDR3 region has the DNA TGTGCCAGCAGCGTAGTGTCTACAGATACGCAGTATTTT. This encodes CASSVVSTDTQYF.

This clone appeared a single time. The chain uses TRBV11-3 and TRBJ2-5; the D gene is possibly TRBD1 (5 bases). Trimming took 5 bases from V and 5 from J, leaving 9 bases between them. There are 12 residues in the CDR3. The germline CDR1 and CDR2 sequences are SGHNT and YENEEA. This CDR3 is CASSAKGETQYF. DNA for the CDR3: TGTGCCAGCAGCGCCAAGGGGGAGACCCAGTACTTC.

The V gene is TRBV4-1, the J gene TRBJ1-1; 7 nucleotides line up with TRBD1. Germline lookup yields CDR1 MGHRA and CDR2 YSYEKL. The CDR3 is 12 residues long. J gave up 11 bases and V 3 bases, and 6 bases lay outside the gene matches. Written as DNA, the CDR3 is TGCGCCAGCAGCCACCTCGACAGGGAGGCTTTCTTT. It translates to CASSHLDREAFF.